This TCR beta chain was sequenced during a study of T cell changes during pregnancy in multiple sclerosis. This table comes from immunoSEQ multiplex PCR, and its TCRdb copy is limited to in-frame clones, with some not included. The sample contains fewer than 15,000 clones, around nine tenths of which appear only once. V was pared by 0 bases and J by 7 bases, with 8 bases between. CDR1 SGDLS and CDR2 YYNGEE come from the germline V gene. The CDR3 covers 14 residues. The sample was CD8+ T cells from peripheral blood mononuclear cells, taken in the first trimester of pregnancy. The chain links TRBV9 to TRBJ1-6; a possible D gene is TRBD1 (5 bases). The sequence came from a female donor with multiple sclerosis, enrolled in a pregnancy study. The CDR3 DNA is TGTGCCAGCAGCGTAGCACGGGGGAATTCACCCCTCCACTTT. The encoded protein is CASSVARGNSPLHF.